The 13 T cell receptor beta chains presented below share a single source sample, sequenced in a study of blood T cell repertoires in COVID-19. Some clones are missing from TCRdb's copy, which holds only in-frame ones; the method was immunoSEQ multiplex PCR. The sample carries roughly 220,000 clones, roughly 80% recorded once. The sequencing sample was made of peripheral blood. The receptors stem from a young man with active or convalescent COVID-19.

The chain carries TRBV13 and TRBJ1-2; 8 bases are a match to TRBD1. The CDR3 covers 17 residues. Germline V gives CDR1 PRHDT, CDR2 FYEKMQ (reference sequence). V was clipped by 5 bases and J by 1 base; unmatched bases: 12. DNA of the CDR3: TGTGCCAGCAGCAATCTCGGGCAGGGGGCCTATAACTATGGCTACACCTTC. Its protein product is CASSNLGQGAYNYGYTF.

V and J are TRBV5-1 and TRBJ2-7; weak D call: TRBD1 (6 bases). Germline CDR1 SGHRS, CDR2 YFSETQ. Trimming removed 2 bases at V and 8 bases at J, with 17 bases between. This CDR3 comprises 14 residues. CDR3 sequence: CASSFGENGDKQYF. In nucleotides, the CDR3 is TGCGCCAGCAGCTTTGGGGAAAATGGGGACAAGCAGTACTTC.

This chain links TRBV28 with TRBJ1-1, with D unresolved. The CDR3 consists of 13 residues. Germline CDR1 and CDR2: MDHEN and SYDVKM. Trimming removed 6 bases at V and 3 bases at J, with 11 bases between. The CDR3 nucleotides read TGTGCCAGCAGCCCAGGTACGTACACTGAAGCTTTCTTT. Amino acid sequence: CASSPGTYTEAFF.

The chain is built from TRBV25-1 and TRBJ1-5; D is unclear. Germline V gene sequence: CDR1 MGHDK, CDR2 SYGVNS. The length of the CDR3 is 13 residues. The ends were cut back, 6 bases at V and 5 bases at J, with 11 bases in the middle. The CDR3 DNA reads TGTGCCAGCAGCCCGGGGAGGGATCAGCCCCAGCATTTT. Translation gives CASSPGRDQPQHF.

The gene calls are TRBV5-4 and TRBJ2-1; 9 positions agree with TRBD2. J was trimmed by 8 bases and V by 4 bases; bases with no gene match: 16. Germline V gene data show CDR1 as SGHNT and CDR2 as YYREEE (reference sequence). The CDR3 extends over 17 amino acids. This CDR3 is CASSPQLIGAGGHEQFF. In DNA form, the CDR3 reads TGTGCCAGCAGCCCCCAACTCATCGGGGCGGGAGGGCATGAGCAGTTCTTC.

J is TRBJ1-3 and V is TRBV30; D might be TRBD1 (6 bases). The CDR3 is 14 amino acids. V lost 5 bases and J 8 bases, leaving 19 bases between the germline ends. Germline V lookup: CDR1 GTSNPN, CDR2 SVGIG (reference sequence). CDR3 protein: CAWSLGGRVDTIYF. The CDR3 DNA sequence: TGTGCCTGGTCCCTCGGGGGGCGCGTCGACACCATATATTTT.

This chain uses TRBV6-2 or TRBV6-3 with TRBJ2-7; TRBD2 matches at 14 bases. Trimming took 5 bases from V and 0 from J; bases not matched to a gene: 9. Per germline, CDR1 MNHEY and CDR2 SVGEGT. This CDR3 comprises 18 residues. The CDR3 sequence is CASSPTGTSGGLSYEQYF. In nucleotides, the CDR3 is TGTGCCAGCAGTCCAACCGGGACTAGCGGGGGCCTCTCCTACGAGCAGTACTTC.

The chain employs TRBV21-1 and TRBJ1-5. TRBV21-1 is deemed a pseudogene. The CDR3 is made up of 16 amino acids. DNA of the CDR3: TGTGCCAGCAGCCGCAGAGCGGCCCACTTGAATCAGCCCCAGCATTTT. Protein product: CASSRRAAHLNQPQHF.

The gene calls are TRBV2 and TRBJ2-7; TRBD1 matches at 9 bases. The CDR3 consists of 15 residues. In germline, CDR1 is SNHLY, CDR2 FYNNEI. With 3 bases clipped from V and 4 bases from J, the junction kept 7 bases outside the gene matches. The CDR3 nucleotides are TGTGCCAGCAGTGACAGGGGACAGGGCATTTACGAGCAGTACTTC. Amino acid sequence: CASSDRGQGIYEQYF.

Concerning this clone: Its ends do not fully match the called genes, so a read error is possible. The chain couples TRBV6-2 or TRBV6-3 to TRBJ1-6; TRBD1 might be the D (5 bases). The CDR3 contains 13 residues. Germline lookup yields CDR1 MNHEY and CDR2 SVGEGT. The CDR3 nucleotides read TGTGCCAGCAATTACCAGGGTCGTTCACCCCTCCACTTT. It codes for CASNYQGRSPLHF.

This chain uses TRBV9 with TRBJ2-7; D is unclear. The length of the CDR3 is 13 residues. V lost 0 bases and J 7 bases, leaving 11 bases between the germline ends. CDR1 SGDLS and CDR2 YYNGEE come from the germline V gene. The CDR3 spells CASSVDSPGEQYF. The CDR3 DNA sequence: TGTGCCAGCAGCGTAGACAGCCCTGGTGAGCAGTACTTC.

CDR3 residues: CASSFQTSGSPSSYEQYF. Here the CDR3 DNA reads TGCGCCAGCAGCTTCCAGACTAGCGGGAGCCCCAGCTCCTACGAGCAGTACTTC. The chain combines TRBV5-1 with TRBJ2-7, with 12 bases lining up with TRBD2. V was pared by 2 bases and J by 0 bases, with 9 bases of the junction left unmatched. The CDR3 runs to 18 residues. Per the germline V gene, CDR1 is SGHRS and CDR2 is YFSETQ.

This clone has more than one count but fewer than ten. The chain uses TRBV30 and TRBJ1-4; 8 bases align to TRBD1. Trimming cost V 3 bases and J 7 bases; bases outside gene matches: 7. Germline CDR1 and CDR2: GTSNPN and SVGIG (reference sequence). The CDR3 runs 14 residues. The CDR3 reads CAWRGQGRGEKLFF. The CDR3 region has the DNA TGTGCCTGGAGAGGACAGGGTAGGGGTGAAAAACTGTTTTTT.